The 7 T cell receptor beta chains below all came from one sample that was sequenced in a study of blood T cell repertoires in COVID-19. Some clones are missing from TCRdb's copy, which holds only in-frame ones; the method was immunoSEQ multiplex PCR. Here the sample spans 35,000 or so clones, 70% to 90% being singletons. Sequencing was performed on peripheral blood. The receptor source for this set is a human donor in a cohort sampled during active COVID-19.

This rearrangement joins TRBV10-3 to TRBJ2-5; 7 bases fit TRBD1. Germline CDR1 reads ENHRY; CDR2 reads SYGVKD. The CDR3 runs 13 residues. With V trimmed by 3 bases and J by 3 bases, 1 base remained unmatched. In DNA, the CDR3 is TGTGCCATCAGTGATGGACAGGAAGAGACCCAGTACTTC. Protein: CAISDGQEETQYF.

This chain connects TRBV4-1 to TRBJ2-1, with 10 bases that match TRBD2. After removal of 1 base from V and 5 bases from J, the junction contained 5 bases not matched to a gene. This CDR3 has 16 residues. Germline V lookup: CDR1 MGHRA, CDR2 YSYEKL. The CDR3 sequence is CASSQGGLAGDNEQFF. As DNA, the CDR3 is TGCGCCAGCAGCCAAGGGGGGCTAGCGGGGGACAATGAGCAGTTCTTC.

The chain has TRBV5-1 and TRBJ1-1; D is ambiguous. V lost 5 bases and J lost 9, with 17 bases in between. The CDR3 is 13 amino acids. The germline V gene has CDR1 SGHRS and CDR2 YFSETQ. CDR3 region: CASSPVTNSKAFF. The DNA of the CDR3 is TGCGCCAGCAGTCCCGTCACTAACTCCAAAGCTTTCTTT.

This clone has more than one count but fewer than ten. The V gene is TRBV9, the J gene TRBJ2-1; 8 bases line up with TRBD1. The CDR3 spans 18 residues. Germline V CDR1 and CDR2: SGDLS, YYNGEE. Trimming removed 3 bases from V and 5 bases from J; junction bases left unmatched: 16. The CDR3 sequence is CASSATRLQGGWNNEQFF. CDR3 coding DNA: TGTGCCAGCAGCGCGACCAGACTACAGGGGGGTTGGAACAATGAGCAGTTCTTC.

The rearrangement links TRBV5-8 to TRBJ1-1, with D tentatively TRBD1 (6 bases). The CDR3 covers 17 residues. CDR1 is SGHTS, CDR2 YDEGEE, per germline. V was pared by 4 bases and J by 0 bases, with 19 bases between. The DNA of the CDR3 is TGTGCCAGCAGCCTTACAGGGCGGGTTCGGATGAACACTGAAGCTTTCTTT. Its translation is CASSLTGRVRMNTEAFF.

This chain uses TRBV11-2 with TRBJ2-3; weak D call: TRBD2 (5 bases). V was cut by 0 bases and J by 2 bases, with 12 bases left in between. The CDR3 covers 16 residues. Germline CDR1 and CDR2: SGHAT and FQNNGV. The CDR3 DNA sequence: TGTGCCAGCAGCTTAGACGGCGGGCGTCCCACAGATACGCAGTATTTT. As protein: CASSLDGGRPTDTQYF.

This clone was observed a single time. V and J are TRBV7-3 and TRBJ2-2; 10 bases line up with TRBD2. CDR1 is SGHTA and CDR2 is FQGTGA in the germline V gene. V dropped 5 bases and J dropped 6; count of bases not matched to a gene: 3. The CDR3 loop spans 14 amino acids. The CDR3 region has the DNA TGTGCCAGCAGCCTCGGACTAGCGGCCGGGGAGCTGTTTTTT. Protein: CASSLGLAAGELFF.